The sequence of this T cell receptor (beta chain) was determined in a study of metastatic and nonmetastatic thyroid tumors. In this sample, this clone turned up a few times. The CDR3 is 13 amino acids. CDR1 and CDR2 from the germline V gene are MDHEN and SYDVKM. V lost 6 bases, J lost 1 base, and 9 bases lay in between. MiXCR reprocessed the PCR reads for TCRdb. The sample includes 84,000 or so clones, 8.6% of them seen just once. No patient had received any treatment before thyroid surgery. This TCR came from a female donor with papillary thyroid cancer or a benign thyroid nodule (not recorded which). Some clones in this sample may be carry-over from other donors' samples. The chain employs TRBV28 and TRBJ1-1; tentatively, D is TRBD1 (5 bases). Source material: blood. Here the CDR3 DNA reads TGTGCCAGCAGCAGCGGACAGAACACTGAAGCTTTCTTT. Translated, it gives CASSSGQNTEAFF.